Listed below are T cell receptor beta chains from one sample, sequenced in a study of cytomegalovirus exposure and HLA in healthy donors. The repertoire was sequenced with immunoSEQ multiplex PCR; TCRdb's copy has only in-frame clones and lacks some. The sample shows around 20,000 clones, more than 80% of them seen only once. Sequenced input: PBMCs. The origin of the receptors is a human donor in good health. Both conserved end residues are part of each CDR3. A D gene is named only where the DNA matches it firmly. Expanded clones are given a class, and other clones once, few, many or no size at all.

CDR3 length	clone size	J gene	D gene	V gene	CDR3 DNA	CDR3 protein
15	.	TRBJ2-7	TRBD1	TRBV11-2	TGTGCCAGCAGCCTTGGACAGGAAGGCTCCTACGAGCAGTACTTC	CASSLGQEGSYEQYF
16	.	TRBJ2-2	TRBD2	TRBV6-1	TGTGCCAGCAGTGAAGTCCCAGCGGGAGGGAGCGGGGAGCTGTTTTTT	CASSEVPAGGSGELFF
16	.	TRBJ1-1	TRBD1	TRBV7-2	TGTGCCAGCAGCCCTCGGACAGGGAGGTTGAACACTGAAGCTTTCTTT	CASSPRTGRLNTEAFF
13	.	TRBJ1-2	.	TRBV10-1	TGCGCCAGCAGTAGATCGGGGAGGAGGGGCTACACCTTC	CASSRSGRRGYTF
14	.	TRBJ2-5	.	TRBV7-3	TGTGCCAGCAGCCCCGGGGGGCCCCAAGAGACCCAGTACTTC	CASSPGGPQETQYF
14	.	TRBJ1-1	.	TRBV30	TGTGCCTGGAGGATGCAGGGTCGGAACACTGAAGCTTTCTTT	CAWRMQGRNTEAFF
13	.	TRBJ1-2	TRBD1	TRBV28	TGTGCCATACGGACAGGGTTTAACTATGGCTACACCTTC	CAIRTGFNYGYTF
13	.	TRBJ2-2	.	TRBV7-2	TGTGCCAGCAGCTTACGGTACACCGGGGAGCTGTTTTTT	CASSLRYTGELFF
19	.	TRBJ2-7	.	TRBV12-1	TGTGCCAGCAGCCGCTTTCCGGGACTAGCGGGGGATATGAATTACGAGCAGTACTTC	CASSRFPGLAGDMNYEQYF
14	.	TRBJ2-2	.	TRBV7-9	TGTGCCAGCAGCCCGGGGGGCGCGAACGGGGAGCTGTTTTTT	CASSPGGANGELFF
13	.	TRBJ2-7	.	TRBV16	TGTGCCAGCAGCCCGACTAGGGCTTGGGAGCAGTACTTC	CASSPTRAWEQYF
12	.	TRBJ2-7	TRBD2	TRBV7-8	TGTGCCAGCAGCTTCAGCGGGACCGAGCAGTACTTC	CASSFSGTEQYF
14	.	TRBJ2-7	.	TRBV4-1	TGCGCCAGCAGCCAAGGCCCTCGCTACGATACCTTCTACTTC	CASSQGPRYDTFYF
16	.	TRBJ1-1	TRBD1	TRBV5-1	TGCGCCAGCAGCTCACCCCGGACAGGATTGAACACTGAAGCTTTCTTT	CASSSPRTGLNTEAFF
14	.	TRBJ1-1	TRBD1	TRBV6-5	TGTGCCAGCAGTTGGGGACAGGGGGCTACTGAAGCTTTCTTT	CASSWGQGATEAFF
15	once	TRBJ2-7	TRBD2	TRBV4-1	TGCGCCAGCAGGGGAGGGGCTAGCGGGGGTGAAGAGCAGTACTTC	CASRGGASGGEEQYF
15	.	TRBJ2-1	TRBD1	TRBV27	TGTGCCAGCAATTGGGTGGGACAGGGCTACAATGAGCAGTTCTTC	CASNWVGQGYNEQFF
13	.	TRBJ1-1	.	TRBV7-9	TGTGCCAGCAGCTCAGGGACAACTGTAAAAGCTTTCTTT	CASSSGTTVKAFF
13	.	TRBJ2-5	.	TRBV25-1	TGTGCCAGCAGTCGTCAGGTTCAAGAGACCCAGTACTTC	CASSRQVQETQYF
14	.	TRBJ2-7	.	TRBV9	TGTGCCAGCAGCGTAGGCGGTAGCGGCTACGAGCAGTACTTC	CASSVGGSGYEQYF
15	.	TRBJ2-1	.	TRBV4-3	TGCGCCAGCAGCGACGGGGTCCTCTCCTACAATGAGCAGTTCTTC	CASSDGVLSYNEQFF
15	.	TRBJ2-7	.	TRBV2	TGTGCCAGCAGCAAACAGGGTCTTGTCGTCTACGAGCAGTACTTC	CASSKQGLVVYEQYF
13	.	TRBJ1-2	.	TRBV29-1	TGCAGCGTTGATAGCGGGACATACTATGGCTACACCTTC	CSVDSGTYYGYTF
18	.	TRBJ2-3	TRBD2	TRBV4-1	TGCGCCAGCAGCCAAAAAGGTAGTCGCGGGGGGGTGGCAGATACGCAGTATTTT	CASSQKGSRGGVADTQYF
12	.	TRBJ2-1	.	TRBV13	TGTGCCAGCAGCGCCCGGGACAATGAGCAGTTCTTC	CASSARDNEQFF
16	.	TRBJ2-6	TRBD1	TRBV6-6	TGTGCCAGCAGTAACCAGGGACAGTCTGGGGCCAACGTCCTGACTTTC	CASSNQGQSGANVLTF
17	.	TRBJ2-7	TRBD2	TRBV7-8	TGTGCCAGCAGCTTAGAAGGGGGGGCTAGCGGGAGAAACGAGCAGTACTTC	CASSLEGGASGRNEQYF
16	.	TRBJ2-7	TRBD2	TRBV5-1	TGCGCCAGCAGCTTGCGGAGACTAGCGGAGTCGCACGAGCAGTACTTC	CASSLRRLAESHEQYF
13	.	TRBJ1-2	.	TRBV5-4	TGTGCCAGCAGCTCCCAGACAGCCTATGGCTACACCTTC	CASSSQTAYGYTF
15	.	TRBJ2-5	TRBD2	TRBV5-1	TGCGCCAGCAGCTTAAGGACTAGCGGCCAAGAGACCCAGTACTTC	CASSLRTSGQETQYF
14	few	TRBJ2-7	TRBD2	TRBV19	TGTGCCAGTAGTACTAGCGGGATTTCCTACGAGCAGTACTTC	CASSTSGISYEQYF
14	.	TRBJ2-1	TRBD1	TRBV19	TGTGCCAGTGCCACAGGGGGTCCCTACAATGAGCAGTTCTTC	CASATGGPYNEQFF
14	.	TRBJ1-4	.	TRBV5-6	TGTGCCAGCAGCTTGGCGGGGTTGGCGGAAAAACTGTTTTTT	CASSLAGLAEKLFF
14	few	TRBJ1-1	TRBD1	TRBV27	TGTGCCAGCAGAATACAGGGGGCAACAACTGAAGCTTTCTTT	CASRIQGATTEAFF
15	once	TRBJ1-2	.	TRBV11-2	TGTGCCAGCAGCCATAGCCGAGGGGAGGTCCATGGCTACACCTTC	CASSHSRGEVHGYTF
15	few	TRBJ2-7	.	TRBV9	TGTGCCAGCAGCGCCGGACTTTTAAGCTCCTACGAGCAGTACTTC	CASSAGLLSSYEQYF
13	.	TRBJ1-2	.	TRBV18	TGTGCCAGCTCACCGGCCAGGGGTTATGGCTACACCTTC	CASSPARGYGYTF
16	once	TRBJ2-3	TRBD2	TRBV19	TGTGCCAGTAGTTCTTTGGCGGGGGGCCCCCAGGATACGCAGTATTTT	CASSSLAGGPQDTQYF
14	.	TRBJ2-7	TRBD1	TRBV6-1	TGTGCCAGCAGTGAGGACAGGGTCAAGCACGAGCAGTACTTC	CASSEDRVKHEQYF
15	.	TRBJ2-3	TRBD2	TRBV29-1	TGCAGCGTTGATCAGGCTAGCGGGAGCACAGATACGCAGTATTTT	CSVDQASGSTDTQYF
17	.	TRBJ2-5	TRBD2	TRBV7-6	TGTGCCAGCAGCTTATTAGTCGGGACTAGCGGGAGGGAGACCCAGTACTTC	CASSLLVGTSGRETQYF
16	.	TRBJ2-3	TRBD2	TRBV6-1	TGTGCCAGCAGTGTCCCTAGCGGGCATAGCACAGATACGCAGTATTTT	CASSVPSGHSTDTQYF
14	.	TRBJ2-2	.	TRBV27	TGTGCCAGCAGTACAATACAGGAGATCGGGGAGCTGTTTTTT	CASSTIQEIGELFF
13	once	TRBJ1-1	.	TRBV5-1	TGCGCCAGCCAACAGGCTGGGAACACTGAAGCTTTCTTT	CASQQAGNTEAFF
15	once	TRBJ2-7	TRBD2	TRBV7-7	TGTGCCAGCAGCGAAGGGACTAGCGGGCCCCACGAGCAGTACTTC	CASSEGTSGPHEQYF
14	.	TRBJ2-2	TRBD2	TRBV30	TGTGCCTGGCAAGGACTAGCGAGAAGCGGGGAGCTGTTTTTT	CAWQGLARSGELFF
13	.	TRBJ1-2	.	TRBV11-2	TGTGCCAGCAGGCCCAGGTTTTCCTATGGCTACACCTTC	CASRPRFSYGYTF
16	.	TRBJ1-3	TRBD1	TRBV5-5	TGTGCCAGCAGCTTCGTCCAGGGGGCTTCAGGAAACACCATATATTTT	CASSFVQGASGNTIYF
14	.	TRBJ2-1	.	TRBV27	TGTGCCAGCAGTCGGCGACAGGATTACAATGAGCAGTTCTTC	CASSRRQDYNEQFF
14	.	TRBJ2-7	TRBD1	TRBV27	TGTGCCAGCAGTTTCCCGGGACAGGGGGGAGAGCAGTACTTC	CASSFPGQGGEQYF
14	.	TRBJ2-7	TRBD1	TRBV5-6	TGTGCCAGCAGCTACGACAGGGGAAACTACGAGCAGTACTTC	CASSYDRGNYEQYF
15	.	TRBJ2-2	TRBD1	TRBV7-3	TGTGCCAGCAGCCCGGACAGGACGAACACCGGGGAGCTGTTTTTT	CASSPDRTNTGELFF
17	few	TRBJ2-5	.	TRBV15	TGTGCCACCAGCAGAGAACTAATCTGGCAGGGTGGAGAGACCCAGTACTTC	CATSRELIWQGGETQYF
15	.	TRBJ2-7	TRBD1	TRBV27	TGTGCCAGCCGCGACCGGGACAGGGGGAGGTACGAGCAGTACTTC	CASRDRDRGRYEQYF
16	.	TRBJ2-2	TRBD2	TRBV7-2	TGTGCCAGCAGCCCGCGACTAGCGCAGAGAAGCGGGGAGCTGTTTTTT	CASSPRLAQRSGELFF
15	once	TRBJ2-3	TRBD2	TRBV19	TGTGCCAGTAGTCCGGGGCGGGGGGGCAAATATACGCAGTATTTT	CASSPGRGGKYTQYF
12	.	TRBJ2-1	.	TRBV7-9	TGTGCCAGCAGCTTAGACGGGTATGAGCAGTTCTTC	CASSLDGYEQFF